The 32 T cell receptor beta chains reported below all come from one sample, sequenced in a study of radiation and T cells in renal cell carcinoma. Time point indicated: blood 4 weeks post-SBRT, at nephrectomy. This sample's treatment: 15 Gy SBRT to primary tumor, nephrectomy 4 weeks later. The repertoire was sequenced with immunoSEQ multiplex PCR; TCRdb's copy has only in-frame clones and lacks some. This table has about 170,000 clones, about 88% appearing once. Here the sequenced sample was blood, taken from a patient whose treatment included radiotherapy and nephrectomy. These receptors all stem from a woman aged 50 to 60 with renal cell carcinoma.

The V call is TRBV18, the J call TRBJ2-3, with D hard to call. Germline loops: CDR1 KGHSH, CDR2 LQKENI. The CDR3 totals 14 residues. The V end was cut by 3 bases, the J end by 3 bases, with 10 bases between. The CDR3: CASSPDPQTDTQYF. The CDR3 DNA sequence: TGTGCCAGCTCACCGGATCCCCAGACAGATACGCAGTATTTT.

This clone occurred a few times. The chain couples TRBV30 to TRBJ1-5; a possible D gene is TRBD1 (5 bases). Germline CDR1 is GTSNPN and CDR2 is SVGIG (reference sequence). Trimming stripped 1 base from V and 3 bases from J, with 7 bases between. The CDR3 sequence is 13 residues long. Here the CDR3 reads CAWSAGNNQPQHF. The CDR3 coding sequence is TGTGCCTGGAGTGCAGGGAACAATCAGCCCCAGCATTTT.

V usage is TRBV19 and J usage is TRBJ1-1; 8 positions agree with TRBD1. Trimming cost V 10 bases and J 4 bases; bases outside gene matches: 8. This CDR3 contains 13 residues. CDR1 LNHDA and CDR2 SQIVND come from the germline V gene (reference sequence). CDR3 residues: CATLDRVGTEAFF. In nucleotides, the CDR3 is TGTGCCACCTTGGACAGGGTAGGCACTGAAGCTTTCTTT.

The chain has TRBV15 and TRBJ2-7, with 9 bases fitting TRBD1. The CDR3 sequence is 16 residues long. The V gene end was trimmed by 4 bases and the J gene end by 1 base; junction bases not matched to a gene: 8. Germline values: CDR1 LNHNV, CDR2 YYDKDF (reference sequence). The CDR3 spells CATSMGGQGVSYEQYF. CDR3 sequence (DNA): TGTGCCACCAGCATGGGGGGACAGGGTGTTTCCTACGAGCAGTACTTC.

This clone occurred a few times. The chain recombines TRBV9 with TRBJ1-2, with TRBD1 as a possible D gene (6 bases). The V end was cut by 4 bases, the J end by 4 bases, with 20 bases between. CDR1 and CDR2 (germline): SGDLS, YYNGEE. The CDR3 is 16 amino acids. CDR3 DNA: TGTGCCAGCAGCCCCCAGGTGGAGGGGGGCATCTATGGCTACACCTTC. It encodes CASSPQVEGGIYGYTF.

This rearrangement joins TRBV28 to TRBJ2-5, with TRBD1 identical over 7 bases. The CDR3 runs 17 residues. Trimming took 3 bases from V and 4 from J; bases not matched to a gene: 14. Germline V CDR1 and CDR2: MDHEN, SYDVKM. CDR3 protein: CASSFESPGGGRETQYF. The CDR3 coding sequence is TGTGCCAGCAGTTTTGAAAGTCCAGGGGGTGGGAGAGAGACCCAGTACTTC.

The CDR3 DNA reads as TGTGCCAGCGGACGACAGGGCCTCACTGAAGCTTTCTTT. It is translated as CASGRQGLTEAFF. The chain links TRBV7-2 to TRBJ1-1, with 7 nucleotides matching TRBD1. CDR3 length: 13 residues. V shed 8 bases, J shed 4 bases, and the junction held 7 bases outside the gene matches. Germline assignment: CDR1 SGHTA and CDR2 FQGNSA.

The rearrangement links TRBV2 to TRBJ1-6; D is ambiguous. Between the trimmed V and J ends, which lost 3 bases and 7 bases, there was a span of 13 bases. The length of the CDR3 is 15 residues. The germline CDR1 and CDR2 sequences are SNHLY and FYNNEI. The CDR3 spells CASSEQALGNSPLHF. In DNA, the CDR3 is TGTGCCAGCAGTGAGCAGGCCTTAGGGAATTCACCCCTCCACTTT. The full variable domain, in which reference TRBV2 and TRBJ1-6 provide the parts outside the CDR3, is EPEVTQTPSHQVTQMGQEVILRCVPISNHLYFYWYRQILGQKVEFLVSFYNNEISEKSEIFDDQFSVERPDGSNFTLKIRSTKLEDSAMYFCASSEQALGNSPLHFGNGTRLTVT.

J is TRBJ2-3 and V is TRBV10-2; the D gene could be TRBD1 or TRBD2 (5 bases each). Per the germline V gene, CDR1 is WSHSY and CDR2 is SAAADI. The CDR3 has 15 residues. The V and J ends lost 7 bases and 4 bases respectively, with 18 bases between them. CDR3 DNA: TGCGCCAGCATCGACGGAGTAAGGGGAGCAGATACGCAGTATTTT. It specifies CASIDGVRGADTQYF.

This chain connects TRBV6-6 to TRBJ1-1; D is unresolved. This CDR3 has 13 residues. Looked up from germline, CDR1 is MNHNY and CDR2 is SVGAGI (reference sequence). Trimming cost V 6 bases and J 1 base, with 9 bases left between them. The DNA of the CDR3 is TGTGCCAGCAGCGAGGTGGAGAACACTGAAGCTTTCTTT. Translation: CASSEVENTEAFF.

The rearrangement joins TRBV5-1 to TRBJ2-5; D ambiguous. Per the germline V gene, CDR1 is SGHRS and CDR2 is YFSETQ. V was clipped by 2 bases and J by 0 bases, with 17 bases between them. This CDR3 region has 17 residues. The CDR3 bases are TGCGCCAGCAGCTTAGAATTCTCGACCTCGTACCAAGAGACCCAGTACTTC. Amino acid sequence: CASSLEFSTSYQETQYF.

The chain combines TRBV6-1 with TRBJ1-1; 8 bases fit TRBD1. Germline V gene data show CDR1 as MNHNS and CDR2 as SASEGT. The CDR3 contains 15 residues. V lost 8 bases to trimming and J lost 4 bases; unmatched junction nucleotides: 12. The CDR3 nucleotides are TGTGCCAGCGGATTACAGGGGGTTGGGGTCACTGAAGCTTTCTTT. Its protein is CASGLQGVGVTEAFF.

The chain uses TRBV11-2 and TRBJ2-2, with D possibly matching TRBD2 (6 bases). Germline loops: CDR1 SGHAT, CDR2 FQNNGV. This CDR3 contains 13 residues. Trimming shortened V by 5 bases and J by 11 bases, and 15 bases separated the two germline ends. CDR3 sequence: CASSPGRIGELFF. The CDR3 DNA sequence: TGTGCCAGCAGCCCCGGGAGAATCGGAGAGCTGTTTTTT.

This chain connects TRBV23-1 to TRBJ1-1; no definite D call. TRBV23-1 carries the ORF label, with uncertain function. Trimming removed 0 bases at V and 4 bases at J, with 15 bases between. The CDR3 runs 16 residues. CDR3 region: CASSQSSGWSGTEAFF. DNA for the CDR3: TGCGCCAGCAGTCAATCGAGCGGGTGGAGTGGCACTGAAGCTTTCTTT.

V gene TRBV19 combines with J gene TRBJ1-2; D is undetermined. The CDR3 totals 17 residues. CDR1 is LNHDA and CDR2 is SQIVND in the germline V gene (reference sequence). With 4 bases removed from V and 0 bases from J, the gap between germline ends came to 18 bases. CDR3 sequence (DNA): TGTGCCAGTAGTACCTCGGACTGGAGCCAGGCTAACTATGGCTACACCTTC. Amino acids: CASSTSDWSQANYGYTF.

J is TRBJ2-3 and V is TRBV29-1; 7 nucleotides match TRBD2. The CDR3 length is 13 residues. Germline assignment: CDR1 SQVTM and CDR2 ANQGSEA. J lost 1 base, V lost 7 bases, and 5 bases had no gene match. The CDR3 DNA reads TGCAGCGGGGCAACTAGCGGCACAGATACGCAGTATTTT. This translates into CSGATSGTDTQYF.

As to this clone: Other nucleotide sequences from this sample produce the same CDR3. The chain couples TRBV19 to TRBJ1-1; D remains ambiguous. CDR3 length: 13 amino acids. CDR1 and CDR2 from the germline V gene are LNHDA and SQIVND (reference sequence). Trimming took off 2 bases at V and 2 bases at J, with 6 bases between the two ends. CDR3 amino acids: CASSITANTEAFF. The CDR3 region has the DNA TGTGCCAGTAGTATAACCGCAAACACTGAAGCTTTCTTT. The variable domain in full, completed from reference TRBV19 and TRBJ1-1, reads DGGITQSPKYLFRKEGQNVTLSCEQNLNHDAMYWYRQDPGQGLRLIYYSQIVNDFQKGDIAEGYSVSREKKESFPLTVTSAQKNPTAFYLCASSITANTEAFFGQGTRLTVV.

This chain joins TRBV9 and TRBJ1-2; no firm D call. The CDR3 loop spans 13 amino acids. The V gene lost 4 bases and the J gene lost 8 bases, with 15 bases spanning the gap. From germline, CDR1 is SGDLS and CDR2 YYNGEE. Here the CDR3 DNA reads TGTGCCAGCAGCCTATCTAACGAGGGAGGCTACACCTTC. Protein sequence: CASSLSNEGGYTF.

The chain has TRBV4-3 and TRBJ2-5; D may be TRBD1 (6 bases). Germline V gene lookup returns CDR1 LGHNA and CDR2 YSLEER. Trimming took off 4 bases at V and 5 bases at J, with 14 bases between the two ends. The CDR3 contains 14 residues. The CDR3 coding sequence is TGCGCCAGCAGCCGGCAGGTGGGGGCCGAGACCCAGTACTTC. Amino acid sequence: CASSRQVGAETQYF.

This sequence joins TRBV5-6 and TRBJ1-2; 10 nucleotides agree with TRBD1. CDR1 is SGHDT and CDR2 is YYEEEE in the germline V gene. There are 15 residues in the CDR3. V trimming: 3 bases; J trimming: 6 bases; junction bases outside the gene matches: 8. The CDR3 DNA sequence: TGTGCCAGCAGCTCGACAGGGGGCGCAGTTCATGGCTACACCTTC. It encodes CASSSTGGAVHGYTF.

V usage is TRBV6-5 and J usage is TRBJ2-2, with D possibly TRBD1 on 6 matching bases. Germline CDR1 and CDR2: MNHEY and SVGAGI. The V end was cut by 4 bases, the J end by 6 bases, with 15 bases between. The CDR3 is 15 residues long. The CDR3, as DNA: TGTGCCAGCAGTTCCCACTTGGGGGCGGCCGGGGAGCTGTTTTTT. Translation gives CASSSHLGAAGELFF.

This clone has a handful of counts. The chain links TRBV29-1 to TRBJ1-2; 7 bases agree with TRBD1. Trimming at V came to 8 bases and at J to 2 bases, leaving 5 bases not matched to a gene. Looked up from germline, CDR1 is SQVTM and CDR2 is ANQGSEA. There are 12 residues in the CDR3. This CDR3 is CSKRTGNYGYTF. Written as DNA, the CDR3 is TGCAGCAAACGGACAGGAAACTATGGCTACACCTTC.

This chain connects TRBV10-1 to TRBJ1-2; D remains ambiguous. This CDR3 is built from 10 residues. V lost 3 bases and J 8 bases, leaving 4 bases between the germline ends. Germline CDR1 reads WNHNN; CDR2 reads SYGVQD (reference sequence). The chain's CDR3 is CASSEMGYTF. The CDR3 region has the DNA TGCGCCAGCAGTGAAATGGGCTACACCTTC.

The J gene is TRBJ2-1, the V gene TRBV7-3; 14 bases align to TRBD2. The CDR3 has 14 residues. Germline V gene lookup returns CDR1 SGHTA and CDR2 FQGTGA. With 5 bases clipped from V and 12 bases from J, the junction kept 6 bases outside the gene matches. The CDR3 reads CASSPGLAGEGQFF. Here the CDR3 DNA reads TGTGCCAGCAGCCCGGGACTAGCGGGGGAGGGGCAGTTCTTC.

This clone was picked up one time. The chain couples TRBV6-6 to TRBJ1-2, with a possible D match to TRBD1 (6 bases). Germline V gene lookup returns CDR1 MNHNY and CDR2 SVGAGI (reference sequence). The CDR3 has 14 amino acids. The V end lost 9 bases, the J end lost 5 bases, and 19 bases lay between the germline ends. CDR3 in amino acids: CARKGGRLVYGYTF. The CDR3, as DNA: TGTGCCAGGAAAGGGGGGCGGTTAGTTTATGGCTACACCTTC.

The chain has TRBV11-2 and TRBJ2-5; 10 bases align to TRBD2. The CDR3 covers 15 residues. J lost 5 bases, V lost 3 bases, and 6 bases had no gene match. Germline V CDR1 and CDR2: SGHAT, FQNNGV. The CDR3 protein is CASSFEAGGRETQYF. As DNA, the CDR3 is TGTGCCAGCAGCTTCGAAGCGGGGGGGCGGGAGACCCAGTACTTC.

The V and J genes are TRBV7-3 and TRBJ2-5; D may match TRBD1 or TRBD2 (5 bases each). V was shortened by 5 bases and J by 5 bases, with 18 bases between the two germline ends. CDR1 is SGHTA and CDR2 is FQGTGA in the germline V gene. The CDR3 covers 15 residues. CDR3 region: CASSLGQAGWETQYF. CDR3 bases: TGTGCCAGCAGCCTGGGGCAGGCGGGTTGGGAGACCCAGTACTTC.

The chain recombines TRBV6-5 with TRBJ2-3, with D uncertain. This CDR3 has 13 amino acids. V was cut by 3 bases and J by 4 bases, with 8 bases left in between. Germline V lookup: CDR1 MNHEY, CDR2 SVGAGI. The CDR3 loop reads CASSYSRADTQYF. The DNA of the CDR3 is TGTGCCAGCAGTTATAGTCGGGCAGATACGCAGTATTTT.

The CDR3 nucleotides read TGCAGTGCTAGAGCGTACAATGAGCAGTTCTTC. This sequence encodes CSARAYNEQFF. This chain joins TRBV20-1 and TRBJ2-1; no clear D gene. Trimming removed 1 base from V and 4 bases from J, with 2 bases in between. The CDR3 runs 11 residues. CDR1 is DFQATT and CDR2 is SNEGSKA in the germline V gene (reference sequence).

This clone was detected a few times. CDR3 nucleotide sequence: TGCGCCAGCAGCCAAGGGGACAGGGGACCTAAGAACACTGAAGCTTTCTTT. Amino acid sequence: CASSQGDRGPKNTEAFF. The J gene is TRBJ1-1, the V gene TRBV4-1, with 10 bases fitting TRBD1. The CDR3 sequence is 17 residues long. Trimming removed 1 base from V and 1 base from J; junction bases left unmatched: 6. CDR1 is MGHRA, CDR2 YSYEKL, per germline.

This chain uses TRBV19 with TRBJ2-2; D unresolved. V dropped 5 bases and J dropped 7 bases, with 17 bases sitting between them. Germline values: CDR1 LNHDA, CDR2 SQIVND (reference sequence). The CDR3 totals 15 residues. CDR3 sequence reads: CASSVFVGLYGELFF. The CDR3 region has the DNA TGTGCCAGTAGTGTGTTTGTCGGTCTTTACGGGGAGCTGTTTTTT.

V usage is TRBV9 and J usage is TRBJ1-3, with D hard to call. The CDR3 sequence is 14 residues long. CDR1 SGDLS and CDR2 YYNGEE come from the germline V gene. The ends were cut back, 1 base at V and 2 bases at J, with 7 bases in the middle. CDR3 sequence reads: CASSVLGTGNTIYF. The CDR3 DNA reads TGTGCCAGCAGCGTACTAGGAACTGGAAACACCATATATTTT.